Presented here are 12 T cell receptor beta chains from one specimen sequenced in a study of T cell repertoires in cytomegalovirus infection. TCRdb reprocessed the reads via MiXCR and lists one record per CDR3 protein. Of about 740,000 distinct CDR3 sequences in the sample, less than 40% were seen once. Sequencing used PBMCs. These TCRs come from a human donor in good health (CMV status not recorded). Some clones in this sample may be carry-over from other donors' samples.

This clonotype appeared a single time. The J gene is TRBJ2-7, the V gene TRBV12-3 or TRBV12-4; TRBD1 aligns across 8 bases. The CDR3 totals 15 residues. Germline trimming cut 0 bases from V and 6 bases from J; bases unmatched to any gene: 7. The CDR3 here is CASSLAWTGISEQYF. The CDR3 coding sequence is TGTGCCAGCAGTTTAGCTTGGACAGGGATATCCGAGCAGTACTTC.

The chain has TRBV5-1 and TRBJ1-6; weak D call: TRBD1 (6 bases). The CDR3 is 13 residues long. The germline V and J ends were trimmed by 0 bases and 16 bases, with 14 bases remaining between them. The germline CDR1 and CDR2 sequences are SGHRS and YFSETQ. In nucleotides, the CDR3 is TGCGCCAGCAGCTTGGCCCCCGGGCAGGGGCTCCACTTT. Translating gives CASSLAPGQGLHF.

The rearrangement joins TRBV7-9 to TRBJ1-2, with D unclear. The germline V gene has CDR1 SEHNR and CDR2 FQNEAQ (reference sequence). V lost 10 bases and J lost 4, with 7 bases in between. The CDR3 sequence is 10 residues long. CDR3 nucleotide sequence: TGTGCCACCGGATGCTATGGCTACACCTTC. Protein sequence: CATGCYGYTF.

To note about this clonotype: Mismatch with germline at one junction end may stem from a read error. This chain uses TRBV7-2 with TRBJ1-2, with D unresolved. CDR1 is SGHTA and CDR2 is FQGNSA in the germline V gene. CDR3 length: 14 residues. The CDR3 bases are TGTGCCAGCAGCTTAGTTCCAGCTAACTATGTCTACACCTTC. Translation: CASSLVPANYVYTF. Combining the CDR3 with reference TRBV7-2 and TRBJ1-2 gives the whole variable domain GAGVSQSPSNKVTEKGKDVELRCDPISGHTALYWYRQSLGQGLEFLIYFQGNSAPDKSGLPSDRFSAERTGGSVSTLTIQRTQQEDSAVYLCASSLVPANYVYTFGSGTRLTVV.

The V gene is TRBV2, the J gene TRBJ2-3; possibly TRBD2 for D (5 bases). Germline V lookup: CDR1 SNHLY, CDR2 FYNNEI. V lost 0 bases and J 8 bases, leaving 12 bases between the germline ends. CDR3 length equals 14 residues. The CDR3: CASSEALQGGTQYF. The CDR3 DNA follows: TGTGCCAGCAGTGAAGCGCTGCAAGGAGGTACGCAGTATTTT.

The table lists this clonotype with a few counts. V usage is TRBV27 and J usage is TRBJ1-6; TRBD1 aligns across 8 bases. J gave up 9 bases and V 8 bases, and 9 bases lay outside the gene matches. Germline V CDR1 and CDR2: MNHEY, SMNVEV (reference sequence). This CDR3 is built from 14 residues. The CDR3 reads CASGLTGDSSPLHF. CDR3 DNA sequence: TGTGCCAGCGGATTGACAGGGGATAGTTCACCCCTCCACTTT.

Many counts were recorded for this clonotype. The chain couples TRBV25-1 to TRBJ2-4; 10 nucleotides line up with TRBD1. The junction had 8 bases not matched to a gene; V was cut back by 4 bases and J by 8 bases. The CDR3 has 15 amino acids. Germline values: CDR1 MGHDK, CDR2 SYGVNS. The DNA for the CDR3 is TGTGCCAGCAGTGCCGGGACAGGGGAAGTGGACATTCAGTACTTC. It specifies CASSAGTGEVDIQYF.

CDR3 in amino acids: CASSSRARFTPQHF. The CDR3, as DNA: TGTGCCAGTAGTTCCCGGGCCCGTTTTACGCCCCAGCATTTT. V is TRBV19 and J is TRBJ1-5; D gene uncertain. There are 14 residues in the CDR3. Germline V lookup: CDR1 LNHDA, CDR2 SQIVND (reference sequence). Trimming stripped 5 bases from V and 9 bases from J, with 17 bases between.

For this clonotype: Just one base apart from a much larger clone, this may be a read error. The chain couples TRBV7-6 to TRBJ2-3; 8 bases fit TRBD1. Germline-derived CDR1 and CDR2 are SGHVS and FNYEAQ. The CDR3 loop spans 15 amino acids. Written as DNA, the CDR3 is TGTTCCAGCAGCCCCAGGACAGGGTCGGCAGATACGCAGTATTTT. The encoded protein is CSSSPRTGSADTQYF.

V gene TRBV19 combines with J gene TRBJ1-2; no clear D gene. The germline V gene has CDR1 LNHDA and CDR2 SQIVND (reference sequence). The CDR3 runs to 13 residues. Trimming pared 7 bases from V and 5 bases from J, leaving 14 bases between. This CDR3 reads CASTPEPPYGYTF. CDR3 in DNA: TGTGCCAGTACCCCTGAACCGCCGTATGGCTACACCTTC.

The rearrangement links TRBV7-3 to TRBJ1-4; D ambiguous. V was shortened by 5 bases and J by 5 bases, with 12 bases between the two germline ends. Germline CDR1 is SGHTA and CDR2 is FQGTGA. This CDR3 is built from 14 residues. This CDR3 reads CASSIGSRNEKLFF. The DNA for the CDR3 is TGTGCCAGCAGCATAGGAAGCCGAAATGAAAAACTGTTTTTT.

This clonotype appeared a few times. The chain joins TRBV18 to TRBJ2-1; a weak D match, TRBD1 (6 bases). CDR3 length: 13 residues. Germline V gives CDR1 KGHSH, CDR2 LQKENI. With 2 bases removed from V and 4 bases from J, the gap between germline ends came to 6 bases. The CDR3 coding sequence is TGTGCCAGCTCACCAGACAGGTACAATGAGCAGTTCTTC. It encodes CASSPDRYNEQFF. Variable domain in full (rest from reference TRBV18 and TRBJ2-1): NAGVMQNPRHLVRRRGQEARLRCSPMKGHSHVYWYRQLPEEGLKFMVYLQKENIIDESGMPKERFSAEFPKEGPSILRIQQVVRGDSAAYFCASSPDRYNEQFFGPGTRLTVL.